The rows below give T cell receptor beta chains drawn from one sample of a study of T cells in Graves' hyperthyroidism and ophthalmopathy. In TCRdb, the multiplex PCR reads were re-called with MiXCR into one record per CDR3 protein. The sample includes some 510,000 distinct CDR3 sequences, around 46% of them seen just once. Sequencing used peripheral blood or thyroid tissue (not recorded which). Receptors originate from a woman aged 18-29 years with Graves' hyperthyroidism. Each CDR3 is given with its conserved first and last residue. Fields, in order: D gene, J gene, V gene, clone size, CDR3 protein, CDR3 DNA. A D gene is named only where the DNA matches it firmly. Where a row states a size, it is once, few, many or the class of an expanded clone; other rows omit it.

NA,TRBJ1-2,TRBV7-2,many,CASSNRRAAGYTF,TGTGCCAGCAGTAACAGGAGAGCGGCTGGCTACACCTTC
NA,TRBJ2-7,TRBV10-3,many,CAISERTGTGYEQYF,TGTGCCATCAGCGAGCGCACAGGGACCGGCTACGAGCAGTACTTC
NA,TRBJ2-7,TRBV14,NA,CASSQDQEGREQYF,TGTGCCAGCAGCCAAGATCAGGAGGGTCGGGAGCAGTACTTC
NA,TRBJ2-5,TRBV6-5,once,CASSHSFGGLGKGDRETQYF,TGTGCCAGCAGTCACTCCTTTGGGGGCCTAGGCAAAGGGGACCGAGAGACCCAGTACTTC
NA,TRBJ2-5,TRBV2,NA,CASETPPRAETQYF,TGTGCCAGCGAAACTCCCCCCAGGGCAGAGACCCAGTACTTC
NA,TRBJ1-2,TRBV7-9,many,CASSLEEKNYGYTF,TGTGCCAGCAGCTTAGAGGAAAAGAACTATGGCTACACCTTC
NA,TRBJ1-5,TRBV7-8,few,CASSQDPSNQPQHF,TGTGCCAGCAGCCAAGACCCTAGCAATCAGCCCCAGCATTTT
NA,TRBJ2-7,TRBV7-2,few,CASSQTEGSSYEQYF,TGTGCCAGCAGCCAGACTGAGGGCAGCTCCTACGAGCAGTACTTC
TRBD1,TRBJ2-7,TRBV2,NA,CASSSYGQGSYEQYF,TGTGCCAGCAGTTCCTACGGACAGGGCTCGTACGAGCAGTACTTC
TRBD1,TRBJ1-1,TRBV10-3,NA,CASSYRRTGGKNTEAFF,TGTGCCAGCAGTTACCGGAGGACAGGGGGGAAAAACACTGAAGCTTTCTTT
NA,TRBJ2-5,TRBV15,NA,CATSRGSAGHQETQYF,TGTGCCACCAGCAGAGGGTCAGCAGGCCACCAAGAGACCCAGTACTTC
NA,TRBJ1-1,TRBV20-1,few,CSARARGLGATEAFF,TGCAGTGCTAGAGCTCGGGGTTTGGGGGCCACTGAAGCTTTCTTT
TRBD2,TRBJ2-2,TRBV7-3,many,CASSLSSGMVVAGELFF,TGTGCCAGCAGCTTATCTAGCGGGATGGTCGTCGCCGGGGAGCTGTTTTTT
TRBD1,TRBJ1-3,TRBV7-2,many,CASGKQGMGGNTIYF,TGTGCCAGCGGAAAACAGGGGATGGGAGGAAACACCATATATTTT
TRBD2,TRBJ2-2,TRBV7-8,few,CASSAPGLAGTGELFF,TGTGCCAGCAGTGCACCGGGACTAGCGGGTACCGGGGAGCTGTTTTTT
TRBD1,TRBJ2-7,TRBV20-1,few,CSARNRGGQYF,TGCAGTGCTAGAAACAGGGGCGGGCAGTACTTC
NA,TRBJ2-6,TRBV19,few,CASSVGGQPHSGANVLTF,TGTGCCAGCAGCGTAGGGGGGCAACCTCACTCTGGGGCCAACGTCCTGACTTTC
NA,TRBJ2-7,TRBV24-1,many,CATSTESAYEQYF,TGTGCCACCAGTACGGAGTCAGCCTACGAGCAGTACTTC
NA,TRBJ1-1,TRBV7-9,NA,CASSPEQVMNTEAFF,TGTGCCAGCAGCCCTGAACAGGTTATGAACACTGAAGCTTTCTTT
TRBD1,TRBJ1-4,TRBV7-2,NA,CASSGQGGEKLFF,TGTGCCAGCAGCGGACAGGGCGGCGAAAAACTGTTTTTT
NA,TRBJ2-5,TRBV20-1,once,CSASKNTGDWETQYF,TGCAGTGCTAGTAAGAACACAGGGGACTGGGAGACCCAGTACTTC
NA,TRBJ2-7,TRBV7-2,many,CASSSRTASYEQYF,TGTGCCAGCAGCTCCCGGACAGCCTCCTACGAGCAGTACTTC
NA,TRBJ1-2,TRBV19,few,CASSTHGQGYGYTF,TGTGCCAGTAGTACACATGGACAAGGCTATGGCTACACCTTC
NA,TRBJ2-3,TRBV24-1,NA,CATSDISGGTDTQYF,TGTGCCACCAGTGACATTTCGGGAGGCACAGATACGCAGTATTTT
TRBD2,TRBJ2-7,TRBV7-9,NA,CASSPGTSGRKYEQYF,TGTGCCAGCAGCCCAGGGACTAGCGGGAGGAAGTACGAGCAGTACTTC
NA,TRBJ1-2,TRBV7-2,NA,CASSLQARDGYTF,TGTGCCAGCAGCCTACAGGCTCGGGATGGCTACACCTTC
TRBD2,TRBJ2-2,TRBV7-8,few,CASTRGLAGDGELFF,TGTGCCAGTACCCGCGGACTAGCGGGAGATGGGGAGCTGTTTTTT
NA,TRBJ1-6,TRBV6-1,NA,CASSEGSPSPLHF,TGTGCCAGCAGTGAGGGCAGCCCTTCACCCCTCCACTTT
NA,TRBJ1-4,TRBV2,NA,CASSEGGDEKLFF,TGTGCCAGCAGTGAAGGAGGGGATGAAAAACTGTTTTTT
NA,TRBJ2-5,TRBV5-1,few,CASSLSLAETQYF,TGCGCCAGCAGCTTGTCCCTAGCTGAGACCCAGTACTTC
NA,TRBJ1-1,TRBV7-9,NA,CASSISGGGGSTEAFF,TGTGCCAGCAGCATCTCGGGGGGAGGGGGAAGCACTGAAGCTTTCTTT